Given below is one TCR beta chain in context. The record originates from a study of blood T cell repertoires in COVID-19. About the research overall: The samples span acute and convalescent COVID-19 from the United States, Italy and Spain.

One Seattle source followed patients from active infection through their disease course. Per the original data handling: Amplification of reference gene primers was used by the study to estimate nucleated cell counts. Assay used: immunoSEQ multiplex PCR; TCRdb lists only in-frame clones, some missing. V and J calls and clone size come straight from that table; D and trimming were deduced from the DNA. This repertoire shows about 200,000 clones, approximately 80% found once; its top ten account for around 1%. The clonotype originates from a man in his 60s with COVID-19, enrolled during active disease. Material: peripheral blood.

CDR3 in amino acids: CASSPRDLDGYTF. The CDR3 nucleotides read TGTGCCAGCAGCCCTCGAGATCTTGATGGCTACACCTTC. This sequence joins TRBV9 and TRBJ1-2; D gene ambiguous. This CDR3 has 13 amino acids. V shed 4 bases and J shed 6 bases, with 13 bases lying between them. The germline V gene has CDR1 SGDLS and CDR2 YYNGEE.